This T cell receptor (beta chain) was observed in a study of cytomegalovirus exposure and HLA in healthy donors. This CDR3 is 13 amino acids long. V shed 5 bases, J shed 6 bases, and the junction held 3 bases outside the gene matches. Germline assignment: CDR1 MNHNS and CDR2 SASEGT. This clone was seen more than once but under ten times. The PCR had 60 Vbeta and 13 Jbeta primers. Libraries were prepared by immunoSEQ multiplex PCR; TCRdb keeps only in-frame clonotypes and omits some of them. The data contain 85,000 to 130,000 clones, roughly 75% of them singletons. This TCR was sampled from a middle-aged woman in good health and CMV-seronegative. The chain combines TRBV6-1 with TRBJ2-1; the match to TRBD1 covers 8 bases. Sequenced sample: PBMCs. The CDR3 coding sequence is TGTGCCAGCAGTCACGACAGGGGCAATGAGCAGTTCTTC. This gives the protein CASSHDRGNEQFF.